The TCR beta chain under discussion was sequenced for a study of CD8 T cells in Susac syndrome (dated by TCRdb to about 2019). Some background on the complete study: The study used repertoire sequencing to test whether antigen drove CD8+ T cell activation and differentiation in Susac syndrome. Study-wide conclusions, independent of this receptor: The TCR sequencing and HLA analysis was acknowledged to have included a relatively small number of individuals.

To note about this clonotype: The clone's antigen remains unknown. Base-call qualities are not available, and no considerably larger clone is one nucleotide away.

RNA was extracted using the RNeasy kit, and about 0.5 to 1 ug of the RNA was reverse transcribed with random hexamers. TCR beta CDR3 regions were amplified with the immunoSEQ multiplex PCR assay covering 54 Vbeta and 13 Jbeta segments. To correct PCR amplification bias, a synthetic template baseline was used for both primer optimization and computational correction. On the authors' methods: Reads were annotated to V, D and J genes according to IMGT and were analyzed with immunoSEQ Analyzer, with only productive sequences retained. To calculate clonality, Shannon entropy was normalized by log2 of the number of productive unique sequences and then subtracted from one. Public and private clones were assessed among the 100 most prevalent clones of each patient and control. Susac-specific clones were defined as absent from healthy and MS cohorts, 850 to 1,300 published viral clones and other ImmuneACCESS disease sequences. In-frame beta chains were kept once TCRdb had trimmed the public reads at Q25 with fastp and called clones with MiXCR. Under each unique CDR3 protein, matching rows form one entry showing the most common genes and DNA. In this record, the V and J calls reflect TCRdb's handling and not the investigators' own analysis. The sample yields about 170,000 distinct CDR3 sequences; approximately 94% were counted once. The ten largest make up around 0.1% of the sample.

Peripheral blood CD8+ and CD4+ T cells from healthy donors, Susac syndrome patients and multiple sclerosis patients were profiled using high-throughput TCR beta sequencing. Treatment-naive patients with stable or active relapsing-remitting disease fulfilling revised McDonald criteria were used as multiple sclerosis controls. Bulk CD8+ and CD4+ T cells were purified magnetically by negative isolation, whereas CD8+ TEMRA cells were enriched by FACS. Blood was drawn into EDTA tubes, processed within 24 hours, and PBMCs were isolated by density gradient centrifugation. PBMCs intended for TCR sequencing were cryopreserved in liquid nitrogen and were subsequently thawed in a 37 degrees C water bath. The sorted or isolated CD4+, CD8+ and CD8+ TEMRA cells had a purity of 90% or higher. The germline V gene (reference sequence) yields LNHNV for CDR1 and YYDKDF for CDR2. From the cysteine up to the phenylalanine, the CDR3 has a length of 15 residues. Left in the record is the CDR3 DNA by itself, 45 bases read in frame from the first base. Relative to germline, V is 0 bases shorter and J is 0 bases shorter, with 6 bases between their ends.

Rearrangement joined TRBV15 to TRBJ1-5, with no D gene named confidently. The source material was CD4+ T cells from PBMCs. The TCR originated in a human donor with multiple sclerosis. This receptor has the CDR3 CATSRDLHSNQPQHF. The nucleotide sequence is given as TGTGCCACCAGCAGAGACCTTCATAGCAATCAGCCCCAGCATTTT.